These 32 T cell receptor beta chains were sequenced from one sample in a study of identifying expanded T cells in peripheral blood. TCRdb's copy holds only in-frame clones and misses some; the assay was immunoSEQ multiplex PCR. The sample records approximately 83,000 clones, 80% to 90% being singletons. The sequenced material came from blood. Receptor source: a person aged 18 to 69 in good health.

This chain uses TRBV5-4 with TRBJ2-7; D remains ambiguous. The germline V gene encodes CDR1 SGHNT and CDR2 YYREEE (reference sequence). The CDR3 totals 14 residues. Between the trimmed V and J ends, which lost 0 bases and 1 base, there was a span of 8 bases. The CDR3 DNA follows: TGTGCCAGCAGCTTGGTGGAAAATTCCTACGAGCAGTACTTC. Translating gives CASSLVENSYEQYF.

The chain has TRBV19 and TRBJ1-1, with unresolved D. The germline CDR1 and CDR2 sequences are LNHDA and SQIVND (reference sequence). The CDR3 totals 13 residues. Trimming removed 1 base at V and 1 base at J, with 4 bases between. Here the CDR3 reads CASSIGRNTEAFF. The CDR3 DNA follows: TGTGCCAGTAGTATAGGTCGGAACACTGAAGCTTTCTTT. The full variable domain, its missing parts supplied by reference TRBV19 and TRBJ1-1, is DGGITQSPKYLFRKEGQNVTLSCEQNLNHDAMYWYRQDPGQGLRLIYYSQIVNDFQKGDIAEGYSVSREKKESFPLTVTSAQKNPTAFYLCASSIGRNTEAFFGQGTRLTVV.

This chain connects TRBV7-2 to TRBJ1-1; possible D gene TRBD1, 5 bases. CDR3 length: 14 amino acids. Germline V lookup: CDR1 SGHTA, CDR2 FQGNSA. V lost 2 bases and J lost 6, with 13 bases in between. Written as DNA, the CDR3 is TGTGCCAGCAGCTTAAAGGGACGTTTGGCTGAAGCTTTCTTT. Translating gives CASSLKGRLAEAFF.

The V call is TRBV6-5, the J call TRBJ1-1; D perhaps matches TRBD1 (5 bases). The V gene's germline CDR1 is MNHEY and CDR2 SVGAGI. Trimming took 6 bases from V and 10 from J, leaving 15 bases between them. This CDR3 contains 12 residues. CDR3 sequence: CASRSGGLGAFF. The CDR3 nucleotides are TGTGCCAGCAGATCCGGGGGATTGGGAGCTTTCTTT.

The CDR3 coding sequence is TGTGCCAGTAGCTCCTCCGGCAGGCGGAATTCACCCCTCCACTTT. Its translation: CASSSSGRRNSPLHF. This chain joins TRBV19 and TRBJ1-6, with D uncertain. The germline gives CDR1 LNHDA, CDR2 SQIVND (reference sequence). Deletions cut 6 bases from V and 7 bases from J, with 16 bases between. The CDR3 spans 15 residues.

The V call is TRBV5-1, the J call TRBJ1-1, with no clear D. The CDR3 spans 13 residues. V was clipped by 0 bases and J by 4 bases, with 7 bases between them. CDR1 and CDR2 from the germline V gene are SGHRS and YFSETQ. In nucleotides, the CDR3 is TGCGCCAGCAGCTTGGCCGGGTCCACTGAAGCTTTCTTT. Protein sequence: CASSLAGSTEAFF.

This clone was seen once. This chain links TRBV5-1 with TRBJ2-3; the D gene is possibly TRBD1 (5 bases). V lost 4 bases and J 2 bases, leaving 14 bases between the germline ends. CDR3 size: 15 residues. CDR1 SGHRS and CDR2 YFSETQ come from the germline V gene. The CDR3 reads CASSLGADNTDTQYF. CDR3 in DNA: TGCGCCAGCAGCCTTGGGGCGGACAACACAGATACGCAGTATTTT.

This clone was seen once. This chain connects TRBV9 to TRBJ1-5, with D tentatively TRBD1 (5 bases). The CDR3 consists of 14 residues. V was clipped by 0 bases and J by 2 bases, with 6 bases between them. Germline CDR1 and CDR2: SGDLS and YYNGEE. As DNA, the CDR3 is TGTGCCAGCAGCGTAGGGGGCGGCAATCAGCCCCAGCATTTT. As protein: CASSVGGGNQPQHF.

The rearrangement joins TRBV19 to TRBJ1-4; 7 bases are a match to TRBD1. The length of the CDR3 is 14 residues. V dropped 4 bases and J dropped 8; count of bases not matched to a gene: 7. Germline values: CDR1 LNHDA, CDR2 SQIVND (reference sequence). CDR3 in amino acids: CASSRGDRTEKLFF. The DNA of the CDR3 is TGTGCCAGTAGTAGGGGGGACAGAACGGAAAAACTGTTTTTT. The variable domain in full, with the rest retrieved from reference TRBV19 and TRBJ1-4, is DGGITQSPKYLFRKEGQNVTLSCEQNLNHDAMYWYRQDPGQGLRLIYYSQIVNDFQKGDIAEGYSVSREKKESFPLTVTSAQKNPTAFYLCASSRGDRTEKLFFGSGTQLSVL.

The chain employs TRBV5-6 and TRBJ1-6, with a weak D call TRBD1 (6 bases). Germline lookup yields CDR1 SGHDT and CDR2 YYEEEE. The CDR3 loop spans 15 amino acids. The V gene lost 1 base and the J gene lost 7 bases, with 12 bases spanning the gap. This CDR3 reads CASSLRADRNSPLHF. The CDR3 DNA reads as TGTGCCAGCAGCTTGAGGGCAGACAGGAATTCACCCCTCCACTTT.

The chain links TRBV18 to TRBJ2-3; 8 positions match TRBD2. The CDR3 contains 14 residues. Losses at the gene ends were 3 bases for V and 4 bases for J; bases not matched to a gene: 3. Germline V gives CDR1 KGHSH, CDR2 LQKENI. The CDR3 DNA reads TGTGCCAGCTCACCCGGGACTAGGGCAGATACGCAGTATTTT. Translation: CASSPGTRADTQYF.

The CDR3 spells CASSVEGGSGNTIYF. In nucleotides, the CDR3 is TGTGCCAGCAGCGTAGAGGGGGGGTCTGGAAACACCATATATTTT. This chain links TRBV9 with TRBJ1-3, with D perhaps matching TRBD1 (6 bases). V was trimmed by 0 bases and J by 1 base, leaving 8 bases between them. Germline V lookup: CDR1 SGDLS, CDR2 YYNGEE. This CDR3 is built from 15 residues. Variable domain in full (rest from reference TRBV9 and TRBJ1-3): DSGVTQTPKHLITATGQRVTLRCSPRSGDLSVYWYQQSLDQGLQFLIQYYNGEERAKGNILERFSAQQFPDLHSELNLSSLELGDSALYFCASSVEGGSGNTIYFGEGSWLTVV.

This clone was recorded only once. The chain joins TRBV6-5 to TRBJ1-1; tentative D call: TRBD1 (6 bases). Looked up from germline, CDR1 is MNHEY and CDR2 is SVGAGI. V lost 5 bases and J 8 bases, leaving 12 bases between the germline ends. This CDR3 contains 12 residues. CDR3: CASSTGSGEAFF. The DNA of the CDR3 is TGTGCCAGCAGTACAGGGTCGGGAGAAGCTTTCTTT.

The V and J genes are TRBV7-9 and TRBJ1-1, with D tentatively TRBD1 (6 bases). The CDR3 runs 15 residues. Looked up from germline, CDR1 is SEHNR and CDR2 is FQNEAQ (reference sequence). V was cut by 7 bases and J by 7 bases, with 22 bases left in between. The CDR3 coding sequence is TGTGCCAGCACCCGAAGGGGAGTTGGGGGCGGTGAAGCTTTCTTT. Translating gives CASTRRGVGGGEAFF.

The V and J genes are TRBV7-9 and TRBJ2-7, with D unresolved. CDR1 SEHNR and CDR2 FQNEAQ come from the germline V gene (reference sequence). The V gene lost 5 bases and the J gene lost 7 bases, with 12 bases spanning the gap. The CDR3 covers 12 residues. CDR3 protein: CASSRREDEQYF. The CDR3 nucleotides are TGTGCCAGCAGCCGTCGTGAGGATGAGCAGTACTTC.

In this sample, this clone turned up once. The chain has TRBV30 and TRBJ1-5; D not resolved. V was pared by 2 bases and J by 4 bases, with 12 bases between. Germline V gene sequence: CDR1 GTSNPN, CDR2 SVGIG (reference sequence). The CDR3 is 14 residues long. In DNA, the CDR3 is TGTGCCTGGAGTAGGGAAGGATATAATCAGCCCCAGCATTTT. This encodes CAWSREGYNQPQHF.

The chain carries TRBV5-8 and TRBJ1-2, with TRBD1 matching over 8 bases. This CDR3 has 15 residues. Germline CDR1 and CDR2: SGHTS and YDEGEE. J lost 4 bases, V lost 0 bases, and 5 bases had no gene match. The CDR3 loop reads CASSLASGTGYGYTF. The CDR3 DNA sequence: TGTGCCAGCAGCTTGGCCTCCGGGACAGGCTATGGCTACACCTTC.

V usage is TRBV30 and J usage is TRBJ1-1, with D possibly matching TRBD1 (6 bases). Trimming stripped 3 bases from V and 2 bases from J, with 10 bases between. This CDR3 has 13 amino acids. Looked up from germline, CDR1 is GTSNPN and CDR2 is SVGIG (reference sequence). DNA of the CDR3: TGTGCCTGGAGATACAGGGCCAACACTGAAGCTTTCTTT. This codes for CAWRYRANTEAFF.

V is TRBV29-1 and J is TRBJ1-5; the match to TRBD1 covers 7 bases. The CDR3 sequence is 13 residues long. Germline V lookup: CDR1 SQVTM, CDR2 ANQGSEA. Unmatched junction bases numbered 8, after V lost 6 bases and J lost 6 bases. DNA for the CDR3: TGCAGCGTGGGAACAGGGGCCGGTCAGCCCCAGCATTTT. This gives the protein CSVGTGAGQPQHF.

The chain combines TRBV25-1 with TRBJ2-2; 7 bases align to TRBD2. The length of the CDR3 is 14 residues. CDR1 and CDR2 from the germline V gene are MGHDK and SYGVNS. The trim removed 7 bases at V and 3 bases at J, leaving 5 bases unmatched. The CDR3 sequence: CASTGGMDTGELFF. CDR3 bases: TGTGCCAGCACGGGGGGTATGGACACCGGGGAGCTGTTTTTT.

For this clone: One end of the junction is discordant with germline, which a read error may explain. V is TRBV7-1 and J is TRBJ1-1, with TRBD1 as a possible D gene (5 bases). TRBV7-1 is assigned to the ORF class and has an uncertain function. This CDR3 region has 14 residues. CDR3 sequence: CASNSLGTDLGAFF. CDR3 DNA sequence: TGTGCCAGCAACTCACTAGGGACGGACCTTGGGGCTTTCTTT.

The J gene is TRBJ2-3, the V gene TRBV11-2; 7 bases match TRBD2. J lost 8 bases, V lost 8 bases, and 10 bases had no gene match. Germline V lookup: CDR1 SGHAT, CDR2 FQNNGV. There are 13 residues in the CDR3. CDR3 amino acids: CASRNTGLITQYF. The CDR3 DNA sequence: TGTGCCAGCCGAAATACGGGACTAATTACGCAGTATTTT.

The rearrangement links TRBV7-9 to TRBJ2-2; maybe TRBD2 (6 bases). CDR1 and CDR2 from the germline V gene are SEHNR and FQNEAQ (reference sequence). This CDR3 has 14 residues. Trimming stripped 2 bases from V and 6 bases from J, with 10 bases between. The DNA of the CDR3 is TGTGCCAGCAGCTTACTCTCGGGGGCCGGGGAGCTGTTTTTT. It encodes CASSLLSGAGELFF.

The J gene is TRBJ2-7, the V gene TRBV7-2; a possible D gene is TRBD2 (5 bases). The V gene lost 5 bases and the J gene lost 4 bases, with 9 bases spanning the gap. Germline loops: CDR1 SGHTA, CDR2 FQGNSA. The CDR3 has 12 residues. Written as DNA, the CDR3 is TGTGCCAGCAGCATCGGGGTTTACGAGCAGTACTTC. Translating it yields CASSIGVYEQYF.

The V and J genes are TRBV6-1 and TRBJ1-2; unclear D gene. This CDR3 has 13 amino acids. The ends were cut back, 7 bases at V and 2 bases at J, with 11 bases in the middle. Germline V gene lookup returns CDR1 MNHNS and CDR2 SASEGT. The DNA of the CDR3 is TGTGCCAGCACATACGGAGTGAACTATGGCTACACCTTC. Its protein is CASTYGVNYGYTF.

This clone was seen more than once but under ten times. The chain links TRBV7-3 to TRBJ1-1, with TRBD1 as a possible D gene (6 bases). The CDR3 is 13 residues long. Germline CDR1 is SGHTA and CDR2 is FQGTGA. V was cut by 4 bases and J by 2 bases, with 8 bases left in between. The CDR3 nucleotides are TGTGCCAGCAGCTCGGACAGCAACACTGAAGCTTTCTTT. This gives the protein CASSSDSNTEAFF.

This sequence joins TRBV9 and TRBJ2-7; D is ambiguous. This CDR3 has 12 residues. Trimming took off 3 bases at V and 6 bases at J, with 10 bases between the two ends. CDR1 SGDLS and CDR2 YYNGEE come from the germline V gene. CDR3 sequence reads: CASSAYTGEQYF. The CDR3 bases are TGTGCCAGCAGCGCCTACACGGGCGAGCAGTACTTC.

The chain links TRBV5-8 to TRBJ1-5; TRBD1 agrees at 9 bases. The CDR3 runs to 19 residues. The germline gives CDR1 SGHTS, CDR2 YDEGEE. The V and J ends lost 5 bases and 0 bases, in that order; junction bases with no gene match: 15. The CDR3 loop is CASRKGPGTGPYSNQPQHF. CDR3 nucleotides: TGTGCCAGCAGGAAAGGTCCCGGGACAGGGCCATATAGCAATCAGCCCCAGCATTTT.

The chain couples TRBV29-1 to TRBJ2-5; perhaps D is TRBD1 or TRBD2 (5 bases each). V was trimmed by 6 bases and J by 2 bases, leaving 22 bases between them. CDR1 SQVTM and CDR2 ANQGSEA come from the germline V gene. This CDR3 contains 16 residues. CDR3 DNA sequence: TGCAGCGTCTTTGGGGGAACCCTAACGGCGCAAGAGACCCAGTACTTC. Protein product: CSVFGGTLTAQETQYF.

V usage is TRBV6-6 and J usage is TRBJ1-3; 10 bases align to TRBD1. After removal of 6 bases from V and 6 bases from J, the junction contained 8 bases not matched to a gene. The V gene's germline CDR1 is MNHNY and CDR2 SVGAGI (reference sequence). The CDR3 covers 15 residues. Written as DNA, the CDR3 is TGTGCCAGCAGCATAGACAGGGGGCACGCAAACACCATATATTTT. Translated: CASSIDRGHANTIYF.

This chain joins TRBV5-1 and TRBJ2-5; D is possibly TRBD1 (5 bases). The better agreement between TRBJ2-7 and the DNA end casts doubt on the J call. The CDR3 is 13 residues long. Germline CDR1 reads SGHRS; CDR2 reads YFSETQ. The CDR3: CASRLPGYGEQYF. CDR3 in DNA: TGCGCCAGCAGACTCCCAGGGTACGGCGAGCAGTACTTC.

This chain joins TRBV9 and TRBJ2-5; unclear D gene. This CDR3 comprises 12 residues. Trimming took off 4 bases at V and 3 bases at J, with 7 bases between the two ends. Germline CDR1 is SGDLS and CDR2 is YYNGEE. Here the CDR3 DNA reads TGTGCCAGCAGCCCCAACGAAGAGACCCAGTACTTC. This gives the protein CASSPNEETQYF.